These 14 T cell receptor beta chains share one sample of origin, sequenced in a study of CXCR3-negative and CXCR3-positive naive CD8 T cells. Antigen specificity for these receptors is unknown. Study-level findings and limits: The study found more hydrophobic TRB CDR3s in CXCR3-positive naive cells than in CXCR3-negative naive cells.

UMI-labeled 5' RACE TRB cDNA libraries were prepared from the cells. Using the 5' RACE reads, TCRdb records one entry per CDR3 protein without DNA. The sample's table shows tens of thousands of distinct CDR3 sequences. The sample comprised naive CXCR3+ CD8+ T cells from blood. Specified subset: CD45RO-CCR7+CD27+CD95- naive CD8+ T cells expressing CXCR3 (TNR3+). These receptors originate from a human donor in good health. Some clones in this sample may be carry-over from other donors' samples.

This chain joins TRBV14 and TRBJ2-7; no DNA is available, so the TRBD1 call from TCRdb remains unchecked. The CDR3 length is 11 residues. Germline values: CDR1 SGHDN, CDR2 FVKESK. This chain's CDR3 is CASSQNREQYF.

The V and J genes are TRBV16 and TRBJ2-7. The CDR3 is 13 residues long. CDR1 and CDR2 from the germline V gene are KGHSY and FQNENV. This CDR3 reads CASSQPYSGEQYF. Variable domain in full (rest from reference TRBV16 and TRBJ2-7): GEEVAQTPKHLVRGEGQKAKLYCAPIKGHSYVFWYQQVLKNEFKFLISFQNENVFDETGMPKERFSAKCLPNSPCSLEIQATKLEDSAVYFCASSQPYSGEQYFGPGTRLTVT.

J is TRBJ2-3 and V is TRBV7-8; TCRdb's D gene call, TRBD2, goes unchecked for lack of DNA. In germline, CDR1 is SGHVS, CDR2 FQNEAQ. This CDR3 has 16 residues. CDR3 amino acids: CASSQFSGEGTDTQYF.

The chain joins TRBV5-4 to TRBJ2-1. Germline V lookup: CDR1 SGHNT, CDR2 YYREEE (reference sequence). The CDR3 runs 18 residues. The CDR3 reads CASSSVGSQIDHYNEQFF.

The CDR3 loop is CSETGSFGTEAFF. The chain has TRBV29-1 and TRBJ1-1; TCRdb gives TRBD1 as the D gene, but with no DNA this cannot be confirmed. This CDR3 has 13 amino acids. Germline loops: CDR1 SQVTM, CDR2 ANQGSEA.

This rearrangement joins TRBV6-2 or TRBV6-3 to TRBJ2-4; the D gene TCRdb calls, TRBD2, cannot be checked with no DNA. Germline V lookup: CDR1 MNHEY, CDR2 SVGEGT. The CDR3 extends over 18 amino acids. The CDR3 loop reads CASSFPGLAGLAKNIQYF.

CDR3 sequence: CASSPPVRGNTGELFF. The chain recombines TRBV7-9 with TRBJ2-2; TCRdb outputs TRBD1, but without DNA this stays unchecked. Per germline, CDR1 SEHNR and CDR2 FQNEAQ (reference sequence). The CDR3 length is 16 residues.

The chain carries TRBV19 and TRBJ2-5. The CDR3 extends over 13 amino acids. Germline lookup yields CDR1 LNHDA and CDR2 SQIVND (reference sequence). The CDR3 sequence: CASRAGLQETQYF.

The chain employs TRBV12-3 or TRBV12-4 and TRBJ2-2. The length of the CDR3 is 16 residues. The chain's CDR3 is CATTQTTQANTGELFF.

The chain is built from TRBV20-1 and TRBJ1-1; TCRdb proposes TRBD1, but this gene call is untestable without DNA. Germline CDR1 DFQATT, CDR2 SNEGSKA (reference sequence). The CDR3 totals 13 residues. CDR3 loop: CSARQGLGTEAFF.

CDR3 sequence reads: CASTLTHPSEQYF. The rearrangement links TRBV19 to TRBJ2-7; the D gene TCRdb calls, TRBD2, cannot be checked with no DNA. CDR1 is LNHDA and CDR2 is SQIVND in the germline V gene (reference sequence). The CDR3 consists of 13 residues.

The chain recombines TRBV4-2 with TRBJ2-1; TCRdb calls TRBD1, which cannot be checked without DNA. The CDR3 runs to 15 residues. In germline, CDR1 is LGHNA, CDR2 YNFKEQ. The CDR3 loop is CASSPQAGAYNEQFF.

This chain joins TRBV3-1 and TRBJ2-3; the D gene TCRdb calls, TRBD1, cannot be checked with no DNA. The germline V gene encodes CDR1 LGHDT and CDR2 YNNKEL (reference sequence). The CDR3 totals 15 residues. The CDR3 loop reads CASSQDEQVTDTQYF.

The chain is built from TRBV4-3 and TRBJ1-1; TCRdb's D call of TRBD1 is untestable without DNA. Per germline, CDR1 LGHNA and CDR2 YSLEER. The CDR3 spans 15 residues. The CDR3 is CASSQSGTGEVEAFF.